Shown below are 23 T cell receptor beta chains from a single sample sequenced in a study of tumor and adjacent non-tumor tissue in lung cancer. RNA was extracted from bulk tissue without any cell sorting. Three rounds of nested PCR, following a modified ARM-PCR protocol, produced the TCRbeta library. Each CDR3 protein is one row after TCRdb ran MiXCR on the multiplex PCR reads. The table includes tens of thousands of distinct CDR3 sequences, around three quarters detected once. The sequencing input was lung tumor tissue. Source of these receptors: a man between 60 and 75 years old with non-small cell lung cancer.

To note about this clonotype: The germline gene is not matched at one end of the junction; a read error may be the cause. The chain couples TRBV29-1 to TRBJ1-1; 7 bases line up with TRBD1. In germline, CDR1 is SQVTM, CDR2 ANQGSEA. The CDR3 is 13 residues long. DNA for the CDR3: TGCAGCATCTCGGCAGGGGGGGACACTGGAGCTTTCTTT. Translated, it gives CSISAGGDTGAFF. The entire variable domain, with the rest obtained from reference TRBV29-1 and TRBJ1-1, is as follows: SAVISQKPSRDICQRGTSLTIQCQVDSQVTMMFWYRQQPGQSLTLIATANQGSEATYESGFVIDKFPISRPNLTFSTLTVSNMSPEDSSIYLCSISAGGDTGAFFGQGTRLTVV.

This clonotype was found once. One end of the junction does not line up with germline, which may come from a read error. V is TRBV2 and J is TRBJ2-7, with D unresolved. The CDR3 length is 12 residues. Germline lookup yields CDR1 SNHLY and CDR2 FYNNEI. CDR3 amino acids: CANSLGSYEQYF. The CDR3 DNA follows: TGCGCCAACAGCCTAGGTTCCTACGAGCAGTACTTC.

In regard to this clonotype: A much bigger clone sits one base away, suggesting this may be a read error. The chain carries TRBV20-1 and TRBJ2-6, with 7 bases identical to TRBD2. The V gene's germline CDR1 is DFQATT and CDR2 SNEGSKA (reference sequence). The CDR3 is made up of 15 amino acids. The CDR3 protein is CSARAAVGGGNVLTF. DNA of the CDR3: TGCAGTGCTAGGGCGGCCGTGGGGGGGGGCAACGTCCTGACTTTC.

Comments on this clonotype: Lacking the conserved final phenylalanine or tryptophan, this CDR3 likely reflects a read error. J is TRBJ1-5 and V is TRBV20-1, with D possibly being TRBD1 (6 bases). The CDR3 consists of 16 residues. The germline V gene has CDR1 DFQATT and CDR2 SNEGSKA (reference sequence). CDR3 sequence: CSVRGGTSMSNQPQHI. DNA of the CDR3: TGCAGTGTTAGAGGCGGGACATCCATGAGCAATCAGCCCCAGCATATT.

The sample holds many counts of this clonotype. The chain is built from TRBV28 and TRBJ1-1; 9 bases map to TRBD1. V was pared by 4 bases and J by 0 bases, with 9 bases of the junction left unmatched. Germline values: CDR1 MDHEN, CDR2 SYDVKM. The CDR3 sequence is 17 residues long. The DNA for the CDR3 is TGTGCCAGCAGTTCGATCGGGACAGGGAGGCTGAACACTGAAGCTTTCTTT. It specifies CASSSIGTGRLNTEAFF.

CDR3 loop: CSVDAASGSWDEQFF. CDR3 nucleotide sequence: TGCAGCGTTGACGCCGCTAGCGGGAGTTGGGATGAGCAGTTCTTC. V is TRBV29-1 and J is TRBJ2-1; 10 nucleotides match TRBD2. CDR1 and CDR2 from the germline V gene are SQVTM and ANQGSEA. The trim removed 3 bases at V and 8 bases at J, leaving 10 bases unmatched. The CDR3 is 15 residues long.

CDR3 sequence: CASGLVGERAFF. CDR3 coding DNA: TGTGCCAGTGGTCTAGTAGGGGAGAGAGCTTTCTTT. The chain has TRBV19 and TRBJ1-1; maybe TRBD1 (5 bases). With 8 bases removed from V and 10 bases from J, the gap between germline ends came to 17 bases. The CDR3 spans 12 residues. Per germline, CDR1 LNHDA and CDR2 SQIVND (reference sequence).

This chain links TRBV20-1 with TRBJ2-3; D might be TRBD2 (6 bases). The CDR3 contains 16 residues. Trimming pared 3 bases from V and 6 bases from J, leaving 22 bases between. Looked up from germline, CDR1 is DFQATT and CDR2 is SNEGSKA (reference sequence). CDR3 protein: CSARYQGIAEVDTQYF. The CDR3 DNA sequence: TGCAGTGCTAGGTATCAGGGAATAGCGGAAGTGGATACGCAGTATTTT.

Note on this clonotype: One end of the junction fails to match germline, which may point to a read error. This chain connects TRBV6-5 to TRBJ2-1; TRBD2 agrees at 7 bases. From germline, CDR1 is MNHEY and CDR2 SVGAGI. This CDR3 region has 17 residues. The DNA for the CDR3 is TGTGTCAGCAGTTACTCGATTCCGCGGGAGAGGATCAATGAGGAGTTCTTC. Translated, it gives CVSSYSIPRERINEEFF.

A word on this clonotype: A read error may produce the germline difference seen at one junction end. This chain uses TRBV6-5 with TRBJ2-7, with D possibly matching TRBD1 (6 bases). This CDR3 has 14 amino acids. Germline CDR1 reads MNHEY; CDR2 reads SVGAGI. The CDR3 DNA reads TGTGTCAGCAGTCGACCGGACAGACCCTACGAGCAGTACTTT. Residues: CVSSRPDRPYEQYF.

Regarding this clonotype: The junction and the germline gene differ at one end; a read error may be behind it. The gene calls are TRBV6-6 and TRBJ1-5; D is uncertain. CDR1 is MNHNY, CDR2 SVGAGI, per germline (reference sequence). The CDR3 extends over 13 amino acids. The CDR3 protein is CPSRPNMNRPQHF. In nucleotides, the CDR3 is TGTCCCAGCAGACCAAACATGAATCGGCCCCAGCATTTT.

In this sample, this clonotype turned up a few times. A much larger clone differs from this one at a single base, so this may be a read error. The chain is built from TRBV5-5 and TRBJ2-7; TRBD1 aligns across 9 bases. The CDR3 loop spans 14 amino acids. With V trimmed by 3 bases and J by 4 bases, 5 bases remained unmatched. Germline CDR1 is SGHKS and CDR2 is YYEKEE (reference sequence). The CDR3 DNA is TGTGCCAGCAGCTCGGAGACAGGGGGGTACGAGCAGTACTTC. Translated: CASSSETGGYEQYF.

This clonotype was found once. The V gene is TRBV6-2 or TRBV6-3, the J gene TRBJ2-7; perhaps D is TRBD1 or TRBD2 (7 bases each). Germline assignment: CDR1 MNHEY and CDR2 SVGEGT. The CDR3 has 16 amino acids. Between the trimmed V and J ends, which lost 0 bases and 3 bases, there was a span of 15 bases. The CDR3 DNA follows: TGTGCCAGCAGTTACTCGAGGGCAGGGGGGGACTACGAGCAGTACTTC. This translates into CASSYSRAGGDYEQYF.

This clonotype showed up just a few times. Germline is not matched at one junction end, which may reflect a read error. The CDR3 nucleotides read TGCAGTGACACGGGACGAGAGAAGGGGTACATAAAATTT. Translated, it gives CSDTGREKGYIKF. The chain recombines TRBV20-1 with TRBJ1-6; a weak D match, TRBD1 (5 bases). Germline V CDR1 and CDR2: DFQATT, SNEGSKA (reference sequence). CDR3 length: 13 amino acids.

Regarding this clonotype: The junction departs from germline at one end; a sequencing error may be responsible. The chain carries TRBV20-1 and TRBJ2-7, with D possibly TRBD2 on 5 matching bases. The CDR3 covers 16 residues. Germline values: CDR1 DFQATT, CDR2 SNEGSKA (reference sequence). In DNA, the CDR3 is TGCAATGCTAGAGACGTTCCCCGGGATCTTACCTACGAGCTGTACTTC. Translating gives CNARDVPRDLTYELYF.

By share, this clonotype ranks as medium-sized. The chain couples TRBV28 to TRBJ2-4; D ambiguous. Trimming shortened V by 1 base and J by 0 bases, and 7 bases separated the two germline ends. This CDR3 spans 15 amino acids. In germline, CDR1 is MDHEN, CDR2 SYDVKM. CDR3 region: CASSLYPLAKNIQYF. In DNA form, the CDR3 reads TGTGCCAGCAGTTTATACCCCCTAGCCAAAAACATTCAGTACTTC.

A word on this clonotype: This is likely a read error, given that the CDR3 carries no conserved phenylalanine or tryptophan at its end. V is TRBV29-1 and J is TRBJ2-5; a possible D gene is TRBD1 (6 bases). Germline CDR1 and CDR2: SQVTM and ANQGSEA. CDR3 size: 13 residues. CDR3 nucleotides: TGCAGTGTTGCCGACAGGTACCAAGAGGCCCAGTACTTA. It translates to CSVADRYQEAQYL.

This clonotype was detected only a few times. The junction departs from the called germline gene at one end, perhaps through a read error. J is TRBJ2-3 and V is TRBV6-1; D possibly corresponds to TRBD2 (6 bases). This CDR3 contains 14 residues. Per germline, CDR1 MNHNS and CDR2 SASEGT. CDR3 bases: TGTGCCGGCTGGTTGACTAGAAGCACACATACGCAGTATTTT. This sequence encodes CAGWLTRSTHTQYF.

Concerning this clonotype: Likely a read error: the CDR3 ends without its conserved phenylalanine or tryptophan. The V gene is TRBV20-1, the J gene TRBJ2-1; D gene uncertain. Germline lookup yields CDR1 DFQATT and CDR2 SNEGSKA (reference sequence). CDR3 length: 13 residues. DNA for the CDR3: TGCACTGCGCTCCCGGGCAAGTACAATGTGCAGTTCATC. This gives the protein CTALPGKYNVQFI.

The rearrangement links TRBV29-1 to TRBJ1-1; 7 positions agree with TRBD1. The CDR3 covers 14 residues. Germline CDR1 and CDR2: SQVTM and ANQGSEA. V shed 6 bases, J shed 4 bases, and the junction held 11 bases outside the gene matches. The CDR3 DNA sequence: TGCAGCGTAAAGGACAGGAGAACGGCCACTGAAGCTTTCTTT. Translation gives CSVKDRRTATEAFF.

Concerning this clonotype itself: The junction and the germline gene differ at one end; a read error may be behind it. This CDR3 is CSAREGQGTTEASF. In DNA form, the CDR3 reads TGCAGTGCGAGAGAAGGGCAAGGTACAACTGAAGCTTCCTTT. The rearrangement uses TRBV20-1 and TRBJ1-1, with unresolved D. Germline assignment: CDR1 DFQATT and CDR2 SNEGSKA (reference sequence). The CDR3 length is 14 residues.

Ten or more counts support this clonotype. The V call is TRBV20-1, the J call TRBJ2-3, with a possible D match to TRBD2 (5 bases). The CDR3 spans 13 residues. The germline gives CDR1 DFQATT, CDR2 SNEGSKA (reference sequence). V lost 4 bases and J 6 bases, leaving 14 bases between the germline ends. The CDR3 DNA reads as TGCAGTGCTAACGGACTTTGGGTGGATACGCAGTATTTT. Its protein is CSANGLWVDTQYF.

The chain recombines TRBV6-2 or TRBV6-3 with TRBJ2-1; possible D gene TRBD2, 6 bases. There are 15 residues in the CDR3. Germline CDR1 reads MNHEY; CDR2 reads SVGEGT. V was clipped by 2 bases and J by 8 bases, with 16 bases between them. The CDR3 protein is CASSYNRVGSYEQFF. CDR3 DNA sequence: TGTGCCAGCAGTTACAATAGAGTCGGGAGCTATGAGCAGTTCTTC.